This section outlines one T cell receptor (beta chain) sequence together with its context. The data are from a study of blood T cell repertoires in COVID-19. Study details: Donors in the United States, Italy and Spain gave samples during acute or convalescent COVID-19.

Trimming removed 2 bases from V and 4 bases from J, with 10 bases in between. This CDR3 spans 14 amino acids. CDR1 is MNHEY and CDR2 is SMNVEV in the germline V gene (reference sequence). Authors' data handling: Amplification of reference gene primers provided the estimated nucleated cell counts. Sequencing used immunoSEQ multiplex PCR; TCRdb keeps in-frame clones, though not all of them. That table supplies the V and J calls and clone size; D and trimming were determined from the DNA. The sample has about 81,000 clones, 88% seen once. The J gene is TRBJ2-3, the V gene TRBV27; D is ambiguous. This clonotype was obtained from a woman older than 75 with acute or convalescent COVID-19. Specimen: peripheral blood. CDR3 nucleotides: TGTGCCAGCAGTTTAGGAGAGGTCCCAGATACGCAGTATTTT. This codes for CASSLGEVPDTQYF.